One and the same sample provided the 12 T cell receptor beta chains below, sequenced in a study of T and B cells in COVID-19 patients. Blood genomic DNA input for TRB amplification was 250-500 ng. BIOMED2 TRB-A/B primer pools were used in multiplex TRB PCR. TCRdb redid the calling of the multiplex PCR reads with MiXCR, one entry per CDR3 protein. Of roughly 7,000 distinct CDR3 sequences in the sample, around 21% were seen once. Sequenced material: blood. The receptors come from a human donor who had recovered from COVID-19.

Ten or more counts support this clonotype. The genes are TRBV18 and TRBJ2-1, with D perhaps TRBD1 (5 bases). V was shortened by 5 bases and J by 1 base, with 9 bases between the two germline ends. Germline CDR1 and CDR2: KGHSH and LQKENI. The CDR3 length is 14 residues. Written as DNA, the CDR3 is TGTGCCAGCTCAGTATCAGGGTCCTACAATGAGCAGTTCTTC. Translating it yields CASSVSGSYNEQFF.

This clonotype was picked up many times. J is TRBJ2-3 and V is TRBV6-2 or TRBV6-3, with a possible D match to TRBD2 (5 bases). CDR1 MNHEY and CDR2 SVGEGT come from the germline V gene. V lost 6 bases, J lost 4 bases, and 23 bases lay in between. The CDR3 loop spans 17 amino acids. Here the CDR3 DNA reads TGTGCCAGCAGGCCCTCTGGACTCACCTCCACCGCAGATACGCAGTATTTT. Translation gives CASRPSGLTSTADTQYF.

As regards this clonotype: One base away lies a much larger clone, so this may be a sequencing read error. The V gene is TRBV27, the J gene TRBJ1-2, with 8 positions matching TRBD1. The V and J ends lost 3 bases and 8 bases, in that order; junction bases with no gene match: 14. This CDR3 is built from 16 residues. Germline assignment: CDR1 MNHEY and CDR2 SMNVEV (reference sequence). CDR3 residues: CASSFVYLQGVGGYTF. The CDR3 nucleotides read TGTGCCAGCAGTTTTGTTTACTTACAGGGGGTGGGGGGCTACACCTTC.

CDR3 sequence: CASSGSPGYTF. Written as DNA, the CDR3 is TGTGCCAGCAGCGGCAGCCCGGGCTACACCTTC. The chain recombines TRBV7-9 with TRBJ1-2; the D is unclear. Trimming took 5 bases from V and 8 from J, leaving 9 bases between them. Per germline, CDR1 SEHNR and CDR2 FQNEAQ (reference sequence). The CDR3 contains 11 residues.

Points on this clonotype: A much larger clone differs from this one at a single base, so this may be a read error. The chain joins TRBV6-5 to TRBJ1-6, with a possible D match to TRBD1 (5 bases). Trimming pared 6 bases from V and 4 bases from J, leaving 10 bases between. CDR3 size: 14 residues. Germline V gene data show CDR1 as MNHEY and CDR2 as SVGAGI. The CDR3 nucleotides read TGTGCCAGCAGAGCGGGACCGTATAATTCACCCCTCCACTTT. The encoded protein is CASRAGPYNSPLHF.

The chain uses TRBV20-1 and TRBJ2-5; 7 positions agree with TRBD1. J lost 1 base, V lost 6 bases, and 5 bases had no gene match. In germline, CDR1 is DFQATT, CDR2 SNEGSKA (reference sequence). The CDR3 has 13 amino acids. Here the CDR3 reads CSATTGFQETQYF. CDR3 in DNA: TGCAGTGCCACGACAGGGTTCCAAGAGACCCAGTACTTC.

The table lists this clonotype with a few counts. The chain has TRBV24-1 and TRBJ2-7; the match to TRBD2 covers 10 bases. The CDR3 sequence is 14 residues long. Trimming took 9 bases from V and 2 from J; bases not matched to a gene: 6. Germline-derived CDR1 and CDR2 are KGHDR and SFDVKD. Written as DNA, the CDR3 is TGTGCCACCGGTAGCGGGGGGCCCACCTACGAGCAGTACTTC. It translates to CATGSGGPTYEQYF.

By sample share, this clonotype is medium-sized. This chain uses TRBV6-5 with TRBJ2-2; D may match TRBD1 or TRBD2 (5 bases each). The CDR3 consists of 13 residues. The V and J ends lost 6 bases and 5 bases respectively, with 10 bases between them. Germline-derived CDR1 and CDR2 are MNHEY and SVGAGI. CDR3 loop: CASSPWGTGELFF. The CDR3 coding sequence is TGTGCCAGCAGCCCCTGGGGGACCGGGGAGCTGTTTTTT.

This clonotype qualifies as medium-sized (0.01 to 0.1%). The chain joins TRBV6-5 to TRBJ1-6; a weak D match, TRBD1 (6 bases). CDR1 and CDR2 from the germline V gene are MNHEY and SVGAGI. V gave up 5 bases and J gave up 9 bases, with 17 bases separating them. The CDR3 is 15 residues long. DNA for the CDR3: TGTGCCAGCAGTCGACCTCAGGGGAGCGGTTCACCCCTCCACTTT. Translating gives CASSRPQGSGSPLHF.

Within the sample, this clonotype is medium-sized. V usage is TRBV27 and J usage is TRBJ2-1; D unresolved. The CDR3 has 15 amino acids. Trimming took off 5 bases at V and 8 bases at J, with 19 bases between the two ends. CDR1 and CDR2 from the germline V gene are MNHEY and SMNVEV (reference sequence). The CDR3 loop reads CASSPFGLSSDEQFF. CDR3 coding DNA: TGTGCCAGCAGTCCGTTTGGTTTGTCTTCGGATGAGCAGTTCTTC.

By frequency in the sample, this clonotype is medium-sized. The CDR3: CAISAGTGGKDTQYF. As DNA, the CDR3 is TGTGCCATCAGCGCAGGGACAGGGGGGAAGGATACGCAGTATTTT. The V call is TRBV10-3, the J call TRBJ2-3; 11 positions match TRBD1. This CDR3 spans 15 amino acids. V gave up 6 bases and J gave up 6 bases; unmatched junction bases: 8. Germline assignment: CDR1 ENHRY and CDR2 SYGVKD.

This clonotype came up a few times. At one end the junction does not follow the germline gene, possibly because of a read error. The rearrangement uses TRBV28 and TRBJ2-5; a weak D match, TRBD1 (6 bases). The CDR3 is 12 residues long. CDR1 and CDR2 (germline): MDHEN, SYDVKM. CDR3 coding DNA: TGTGCCAGCAGTTATCGCACAGGGCCCGTTGGGTTC. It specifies CASSYRTGPVGF.